The TCR beta chain under discussion was sequenced for a study of blood T cell repertoires in COVID-19. This clone was observed a handful of times. Trimming stripped 4 bases from V and 0 bases from J, with 16 bases between. Germline assignment: CDR1 MDHEN and CDR2 SYDVKM. The CDR3 extends over 16 amino acids. Using immunoSEQ multiplex PCR, the repertoire was profiled, and TCRdb retains in-frame clones only, with some absent. The top ten clones hold 9.5% to 12% of a sample with about 130,000 clones, approximately 82% of them seen once. The clonotype was recovered from a man aged 60 to 69 who had recovered from COVID-19. The chain recombines TRBV28 with TRBJ2-7; tentative D call: TRBD1 (5 bases). The specimen was peripheral blood. For the CDR3, the DNA is TGTGCCAGCAGTTCCCCCAGGGAAAGAAGCTCCTACGAGCAGTACTTC. Residues: CASSSPRERSSYEQYF.